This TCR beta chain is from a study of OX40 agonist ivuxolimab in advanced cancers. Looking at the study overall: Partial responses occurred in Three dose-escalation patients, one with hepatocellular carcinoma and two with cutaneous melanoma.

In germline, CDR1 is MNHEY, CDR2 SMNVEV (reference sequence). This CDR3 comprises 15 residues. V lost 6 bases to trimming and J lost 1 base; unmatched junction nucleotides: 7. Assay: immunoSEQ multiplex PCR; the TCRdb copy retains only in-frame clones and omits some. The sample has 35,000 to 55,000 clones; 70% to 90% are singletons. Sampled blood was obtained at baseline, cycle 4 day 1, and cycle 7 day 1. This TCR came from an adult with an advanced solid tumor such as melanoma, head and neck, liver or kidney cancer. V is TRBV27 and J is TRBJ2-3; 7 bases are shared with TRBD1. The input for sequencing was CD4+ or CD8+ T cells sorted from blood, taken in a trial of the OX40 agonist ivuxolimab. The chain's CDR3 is CASSLRTGRTDTQYF. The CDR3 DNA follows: TGTGCCAGCAGCCTTCGGACAGGACGCACAGATACGCAGTATTTT.